Shown below are 8 T cell receptor beta chains from a single sample sequenced in a study of OX40 agonist ivuxolimab in advanced cancers. Some clones are missing from TCRdb's copy, which holds only in-frame ones; the method was immunoSEQ multiplex PCR. Of 50,000 or so clones detected, about 79% appear once; the ten largest clones hold around 2.5%. The specimen was CD4+ or CD8+ T cells sorted from blood, collected in a trial of the OX40 agonist ivuxolimab. The origin of the receptors is an adult with an advanced solid tumor such as melanoma, head and neck, liver or kidney cancer.

This clone was seen a few times. The chain has TRBV14 and TRBJ2-7; 8 positions match TRBD1. This CDR3 spans 13 amino acids. CDR1 is SGHDN, CDR2 FVKESK, per germline. V shed 6 bases, J shed 1 base, and the junction held 2 bases outside the gene matches. The CDR3 loop reads CASRGTGSYEQYF. DNA of the CDR3: TGTGCCAGCAGGGGGACAGGATCCTACGAGCAGTACTTC.

CDR3 sequence (DNA): TGTGCCAGTAGTATAGAGCCTAGGGTGTCTTATGGAGATACGCAGTATTTT. Translated: CASSIEPRVSYGDTQYF. This sequence joins TRBV19 and TRBJ2-3; D gene uncertain. Germline V lookup: CDR1 LNHDA, CDR2 SQIVND (reference sequence). V was shortened by 0 bases and J by 5 bases, with 18 bases between the two germline ends. The CDR3 spans 17 residues.

The chain recombines TRBV5-1 with TRBJ1-1, with D perhaps matching TRBD1 (5 bases). Germline V CDR1 and CDR2: SGHRS, YFSETQ. The CDR3 sequence is 12 residues long. V was clipped by 2 bases and J by 4 bases, with 6 bases between them. CDR3 amino acids: CASSFGGTEAFF. DNA for the CDR3: TGCGCCAGCAGCTTCGGGGGCACTGAAGCTTTCTTT.

The rearrangement uses TRBV5-5 and TRBJ1-1; D not resolved. Germline V gene sequence: CDR1 SGHKS, CDR2 YYEKEE (reference sequence). With 2 bases removed from V and 1 base from J, the gap between germline ends came to 9 bases. The CDR3 contains 14 residues. The chain's CDR3 is CASSFTLRNTEAFF. The CDR3 nucleotides read TGTGCCAGCAGCTTTACCCTTAGGAACACTGAAGCTTTCTTT.

V usage is TRBV9 and J usage is TRBJ2-7; TRBD1 agrees at 8 bases. CDR3 length equals 15 residues. V trimming: 4 bases; J trimming: 6 bases; junction bases outside the gene matches: 12. Germline-derived CDR1 and CDR2 are SGDLS and YYNGEE. The CDR3 spells CASSPSVDRGIEQYF. The CDR3 DNA sequence: TGTGCCAGCAGCCCAAGTGTAGACAGGGGCATCGAGCAGTACTTC.

The chain uses TRBV25-1 and TRBJ1-2, with a possible D match to TRBD1 (5 bases). The CDR3 contains 15 residues. Germline CDR1 MGHDK, CDR2 SYGVNS. V was cut by 3 bases and J by 5 bases, with 16 bases left in between. The CDR3 spells CASSDTDGRGYGYTF. The CDR3 bases are TGTGCCAGCAGTGACACGGACGGGCGGGGGTATGGCTACACCTTC.

V is TRBV6-5 and J is TRBJ1-3; maybe TRBD1 (5 bases). CDR1 is MNHEY and CDR2 is SVGAGI in the germline V gene. Deletions cut 2 bases from V and 2 bases from J, with 7 bases between. CDR3 length: 14 amino acids. CDR3 in amino acids: CASSYGGAGNTIYF. In DNA, the CDR3 is TGTGCCAGCAGTTACGGGGGGGCTGGAAACACCATATATTTT.

The chain carries TRBV7-2 and TRBJ2-3; TRBD1 matches at 9 bases. The V gene end was trimmed by 3 bases and the J gene end by 11 bases; junction bases not matched to a gene: 3. CDR1 is SGHTA and CDR2 is FQGNSA in the germline V gene. The CDR3 is made up of 12 amino acids. The CDR3 DNA follows: TGTGCCAGCAGCTTGGACAGGGGAAAGCAGTATTTT. It translates to CASSLDRGKQYF.